These T cell receptor beta chains were read from a single sample in a study of long-term antiretroviral therapy in people with HIV. Assay: immunoSEQ multiplex PCR; the TCRdb copy retains only in-frame clones and omits some. The sample lists roughly 23,000 clones, 81% occurring once. Source: unsorted PBMCs, taken 1.5 years after starting antiretroviral therapy. The receptors derive from a man under 40 with HIV. The CDR3 runs from the conserved cysteine through the conserved F or W. Fields, in order: D gene, V gene, J gene, clone size, CDR3 protein, CDR3 DNA. D genes are given only for firm matches. Clone size, where shown, is once, few, many, or a class for clones that have expanded.

D: TRBD1; V: TRBV7-8; J: TRBJ1-2; size: once; CDR3: CASSLARTGNRNNYGYTF; DNA: TGTGCCAGCAGCTTAGCCCGGACAGGGAACCGGAACAACTATGGCTACACCTTC
D: -; V: TRBV6-1; J: TRBJ1-5; size: -; CDR3: CASSVRGHGMNQPQHF; DNA: TGTGCCAGCAGTGTAAGAGGACATGGGATGAATCAGCCCCAGCATTTT
D: -; V: TRBV2; J: TRBJ2-7; size: once; CDR3: CASTQTGTYEQYF; DNA: TGTGCCAGCACTCAGACAGGAACCTACGAGCAGTACTTC
D: -; V: TRBV18; J: TRBJ2-5; size: -; CDR3: CASSPVRETQYF; DNA: TGTGCCAGCTCACCAGTGAGGGAGACCCAGTACTTC
D: -; V: TRBV5-1; J: TRBJ1-3; size: -; CDR3: CASSLQGSDGNTIYF; DNA: TGCGCCAGCAGCTTACAAGGGTCTGATGGAAACACCATATATTTT
D: TRBD2; V: TRBV11-3; J: TRBJ2-1; size: -; CDR3: CASSPLGTSGGNEQFF; DNA: TGTGCCAGCAGCCCTCTCGGGACTAGCGGGGGGAATGAGCAGTTCTTC
D: TRBD1; V: TRBV5-6; J: TRBJ2-2; size: -; CDR3: CASSPGTGGYGELFF; DNA: TGTGCCAGCAGCCCCGGGACAGGGGGCTACGGGGAGCTGTTTTTT
D: TRBD2; V: TRBV19; J: TRBJ2-3; size: -; CDR3: CAAGGTSLAGGTDTQYF; DNA: TGTGCCGCGGGCGGTACTTCACTAGCGGGGGGCACAGATACGCAGTATTTT
D: -; V: TRBV11-3; J: TRBJ2-2; size: -; CDR3: CASSLDTFGANTGELFF; DNA: TGTGCCAGCAGCTTAGACACTTTTGGGGCCAACACCGGGGAGCTGTTTTTT
D: -; V: TRBV11-3; J: TRBJ1-1; size: -; CDR3: CASSFSAGEAFF; DNA: TGTGCCAGCAGCTTTTCAGCGGGTGAAGCTTTCTTT
D: -; V: TRBV6-1; J: TRBJ1-5; size: -; CDR3: CASRAERSQPQHF; DNA: TGTGCCAGCAGGGCCGAGAGGAGCCAGCCCCAGCATTTT
D: -; V: TRBV7-2; J: TRBJ2-7; size: -; CDR3: CASSLRWEWSYEQYF; DNA: TGTGCCAGCAGCCTCCGCTGGGAATGGTCCTACGAGCAGTACTTC
D: TRBD1; V: TRBV5-1; J: TRBJ2-3; size: -; CDR3: CASSAGQGKGDTQYF; DNA: TGCGCCAGCAGCGCAGGACAGGGGAAGGGAGATACGCAGTATTTT
D: -; V: TRBV6-1; J: TRBJ2-5; size: -; CDR3: CASQGWSEETQYF; DNA: TGTGCCAGTCAAGGCTGGTCGGAAGAGACCCAGTACTTC
D: -; V: TRBV29-1; J: TRBJ2-2; size: -; CDR3: CSVSQGGGELFF; DNA: TGCAGCGTTAGCCAGGGTGGCGGGGAGCTGTTTTTT
D: TRBD1; V: TRBV18; J: TRBJ2-1; size: few; CDR3: CASSGDRGRDEQFF; DNA: TGTGCCAGCTCAGGGGACAGGGGGCGCGATGAGCAGTTCTTC
D: -; V: TRBV6-1; J: TRBJ1-1; size: -; CDR3: CASSVRGTEAFF; DNA: TGTGCCAGCAGCGTGAGGGGTACTGAAGCTTTCTTT
D: TRBD2; V: TRBV6-4; J: TRBJ2-1; size: few; CDR3: CASSADSGSPANEQFF; DNA: TGTGCCAGCAGTGCTGATAGCGGGAGCCCCGCGAATGAGCAGTTCTTC
D: -; V: TRBV2; J: TRBJ2-2; size: -; CDR3: CASSESGGNTGELFF; DNA: TGTGCCAGCAGTGAGTCCGGGGGGAACACCGGGGAGCTGTTTTTT
D: TRBD1; V: TRBV4-3; J: TRBJ1-2; size: -; CDR3: CASSQDRGQGAGYTF; DNA: TGCGCCAGCAGCCAAGATAGGGGACAGGGGGCTGGCTACACCTTC
D: -; V: TRBV5-1; J: TRBJ1-3; size: -; CDR3: CASSLESIGNTIYF; DNA: TGCGCCAGCAGCTTGGAGAGTATTGGAAACACCATATATTTT
D: TRBD2; V: TRBV7-9; J: TRBJ2-2; size: few; CDR3: CASSSGLAGGTGELFF; DNA: TGTGCCAGCAGCTCGGGACTAGCGGGAGGTACCGGGGAGCTGTTTTTT
D: -; V: TRBV5-1; J: TRBJ2-1; size: -; CDR3: CASSLNQGGSSYNEQFF; DNA: TGCGCCAGCAGCTTAAACCAGGGGGGGTCCTCCTACAATGAGCAGTTCTTC
D: -; V: TRBV7-2; J: TRBJ2-3; size: -; CDR3: CASRFRETDTQYF; DNA: TGTGCCAGCAGATTTAGGGAAACAGATACGCAGTATTTT
D: TRBD1; V: TRBV7-2; J: TRBJ1-5; size: few; CDR3: CASSLARGNNQPQHF; DNA: TGTGCCAGCAGCCTCGCCAGGGGGAACAATCAGCCCCAGCATTTT
D: -; V: TRBV7-2; J: TRBJ2-7; size: -; CDR3: CASSLLPGHEQYF; DNA: TGTGCCAGCAGCTTACTACCAGGCCACGAGCAGTACTTC
D: -; V: TRBV5-1; J: TRBJ2-5; size: -; CDR3: CASSPRHDQETQYF; DNA: TGCGCCAGCAGCCCTAGACACGACCAAGAGACCCAGTACTTC
D: TRBD2; V: TRBV27; J: TRBJ2-3; size: -; CDR3: CASRRAGTSTDTQYF; DNA: TGTGCCAGCAGAAGAGCGGGGACTAGCACAGATACGCAGTATTTT
D: TRBD1; V: TRBV5-1; J: TRBJ1-2; size: -; CDR3: CASSLKGAGYTF; DNA: TGCGCCAGCAGCTTGAAGGGGGCTGGCTACACCTTC
D: -; V: TRBV7-9; J: TRBJ2-7; size: -; CDR3: CASSLEGIKGYEQYF; DNA: TGTGCCAGCAGCTTAGAAGGCATAAAGGGCTACGAGCAGTACTTC
D: TRBD2; V: TRBV11-2; J: TRBJ2-5; size: -; CDR3: CASSAGLAGGPVQETQYF; DNA: TGTGCCAGCAGCGCGGGACTAGCGGGGGGGCCGGTACAAGAGACCCAGTACTTC
D: TRBD2; V: TRBV2; J: TRBJ2-7; size: -; CDR3: CAGRGATYEQYF; DNA: TGTGCCGGGCGGGGGGCTACCTACGAGCAGTACTTC
D: TRBD2; V: TRBV11-3; J: TRBJ2-1; size: once; CDR3: CASSSNPSSGRAGEQFF; DNA: TGTGCCAGCAGCTCTAACCCCTCTAGCGGGAGGGCCGGTGAGCAGTTCTTC
D: -; V: TRBV10-3; J: TRBJ2-3; size: -; CDR3: CATRLGVAASTDTQYF; DNA: TGTGCCACTCGGCTGGGGGTGGCGGCTAGCACAGATACGCAGTATTTT
D: -; V: TRBV28; J: TRBJ2-3; size: -; CDR3: CASSLWFRNDTQYF; DNA: TGTGCCAGCAGTTTATGGTTTCGGAATGATACGCAGTATTTT
D: -; V: TRBV18; J: TRBJ1-5; size: few; CDR3: CASSPGEGNQPQHF; DNA: TGTGCCAGCTCACCCGGCGAGGGCAATCAGCCCCAGCATTTT
D: -; V: TRBV10-3; J: TRBJ2-5; size: -; CDR3: CAISESVGQETQYF; DNA: TGTGCCATCAGTGAGTCGGTAGGCCAAGAGACCCAGTACTTC
D: -; V: TRBV7-9; J: TRBJ2-5; size: once; CDR3: CASSLGATQETQYF; DNA: TGTGCCAGCAGCTTAGGGGCTACCCAAGAGACCCAGTACTTC
D: TRBD2; V: TRBV7-8; J: TRBJ2-2; size: -; CDR3: CATRKRGANTGELFF; DNA: TGTGCCACCCGAAAGCGGGGGGCGAACACCGGGGAGCTGTTTTTT
D: TRBD1; V: TRBV7-2; J: TRBJ1-1; size: -; CDR3: CASSSRVDRVGTEAFF; DNA: TGTGCCAGCAGCTCGCGAGTAGACAGGGTGGGAACTGAAGCTTTCTTT
D: TRBD2; V: TRBV4-3; J: TRBJ2-3; size: -; CDR3: CASSQDGGTRDTQYF; DNA: TGCGCCAGCAGCCAAGACGGCGGGACTAGGGATACGCAGTATTTT
D: -; V: TRBV5-8; J: TRBJ1-1; size: -; CDR3: CASSLDSGRRPAEAFF; DNA: TGTGCCAGCAGCTTGGATTCAGGTCGGCGCCCAGCTGAAGCTTTCTTT
D: -; V: TRBV28; J: TRBJ1-4; size: -; CDR3: CASSLGRGGEKLFF; DNA: TGTGCCAGCAGTTTAGGCAGGGGCGGTGAAAAACTGTTTTTT
D: -; V: TRBV30; J: TRBJ1-4; size: -; CDR3: CAWSVGLNRDEKLFF; DNA: TGTGCCTGGAGTGTGGGTCTCAACCGAGATGAAAAACTGTTTTTT
D: TRBD1; V: TRBV27; J: TRBJ1-2; size: -; CDR3: CASRGSGQGISGYTF; DNA: TGTGCCAGCAGAGGTTCGGGACAGGGGATTTCTGGCTACACCTTC
D: TRBD1; V: TRBV15; J: TRBJ1-1; size: -; CDR3: CATSREDRRGTEAFF; DNA: TGTGCCACCAGCAGGGAGGACAGGAGGGGGACTGAAGCTTTCTTT
D: TRBD2; V: TRBV4-1; J: TRBJ2-7; size: -; CDR3: CASSRGTSGNYEQYF; DNA: TGCGCCAGCAGCCGAGGGACTAGCGGGAACTACGAGCAGTACTTC
D: -; V: TRBV7-6; J: TRBJ2-2; size: -; CDR3: CASSSPGGSNTGELFF; DNA: TGTGCCAGCAGCTCCCCCGGGGGTTCGAACACCGGGGAGCTGTTTTTT
D: TRBD2; V: TRBV30; J: TRBJ2-3; size: -; CDR3: CAWSQRWTSGRVHTQYF; DNA: TGTGCCTGGAGCCAAAGGTGGACTAGCGGGAGGGTACATACGCAGTATTTT
D: -; V: TRBV7-9; J: TRBJ2-3; size: -; CDR3: CASSIRGGSPTDTQYF; DNA: TGTGCCAGCAGCATCCGAGGGGGAAGCCCCACAGATACGCAGTATTTT
D: TRBD1; V: TRBV28; J: TRBJ1-4; size: few; CDR3: CASSFGQGSEKLFF; DNA: TGTGCCAGCAGTTTCGGACAGGGATCTGAAAAACTGTTTTTT